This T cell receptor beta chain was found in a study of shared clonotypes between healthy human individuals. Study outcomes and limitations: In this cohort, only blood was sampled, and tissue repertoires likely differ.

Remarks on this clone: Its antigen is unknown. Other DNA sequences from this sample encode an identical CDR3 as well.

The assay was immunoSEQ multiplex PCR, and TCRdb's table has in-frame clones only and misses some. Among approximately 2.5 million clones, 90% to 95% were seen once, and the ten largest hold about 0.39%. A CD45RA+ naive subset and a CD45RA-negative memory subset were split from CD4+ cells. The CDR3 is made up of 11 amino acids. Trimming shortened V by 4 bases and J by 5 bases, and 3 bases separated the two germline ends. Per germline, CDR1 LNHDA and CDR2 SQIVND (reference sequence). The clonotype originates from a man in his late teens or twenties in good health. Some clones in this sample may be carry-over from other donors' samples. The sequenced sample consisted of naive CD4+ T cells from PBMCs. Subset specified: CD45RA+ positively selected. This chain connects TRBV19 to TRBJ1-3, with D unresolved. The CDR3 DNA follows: TGTGCCAGTAGTACGAGAAACACCATATATTTT. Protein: CASSTRNTIYF. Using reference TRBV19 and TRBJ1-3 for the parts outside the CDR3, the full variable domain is DGGITQSPKYLFRKEGQNVTLSCEQNLNHDAMYWYRQDPGQGLRLIYYSQIVNDFQKGDIAEGYSVSREKKESFPLTVTSAQKNPTAFYLCASSTRNTIYFGEGSWLTVV.